This TCR beta chain was captured in a study of type 1 and type 2 diabetes patients (TCRdb year 2016). Regarding the research as a whole: Fewer than 10 type 1 diabetes patients, four type 2 diabetes patients and roughly six nondiabetic controls were recruited in China to form the cohort. Paired-end sequencing of TCRbeta libraries was performed on Illumina HiSeq 2000 or MiSeq instruments. Across the study, CD4+ and CD8+ T cells were positively selected from PBMCs by means of CD4 or CD8 MicroBeads on MACS columns. A total of 18,976,912 paired-end reads were generated across the whole study. The study profiled TCRbeta repertoires by high-throughput sequencing to compare type 1 diabetes, type 2 diabetes and nondiabetic individuals. V gene usage was similar between approximately 20-cycle and 25-cycle amplification, suggesting similar primer efficiencies and random PCR bias. Type 2 diabetes patients were used as a disease comparison group for the type 1 diabetes patients.

As for this clonotype: Its recognized antigen is unknown. Base quality data are lacking; no much larger clone is found one base away.

Every diabetic patient fulfilled standard classification criteria for type 1 or type 2 diabetes, and glucose and C-peptide were measured using WHO-recommended methods. Donors with other autoimmune diseases or infections within the previous four weeks were excluded. From each participant, roughly 10 milliliters of peripheral blood were collected. PBMCs were isolated with LymphoPrep density separation. Sequenced using an Illumina MiSeq. Genomic DNA from sorted T cell subsets was used as template for TCRbeta CDR3 amplification. The TCRbeta CDR3 region was amplified by multiplex PCR using 30 forward and 13 reverse primers. After the PCR products were purified with AMPure XP beads, a second PCR of 20 to 30 cycles was run to add indices and adaptors. Libraries were gel-purified using the QIAquick Gel Extraction Kit before sequencing. Turning to the authors' computational methods: Paired-end reads were merged using FLASH and were aligned with IgBLAST to IMGT V, D and J germline references. Reads with below 70% alignment identity to germline references were discarded, leaving more than 10,000,000 reads study-wide. CDR3 boundaries, reading frame and productivity were assigned following IMGT definitions. Highly-expanded clones were defined as clones making up 1% or more of reads, and normalized Shannon entropy was used to measure diversity. Unpaired two-tailed t-tests were used to test group differences in Shannon entropy. TCRdb itself trimmed the public reads at Q25 with fastp, ran MiXCR and retained productive beta chains. Rows with a matching CDR3 protein are joined into one entry that keeps the most common DNA and genes. The V and J calls follow TCRdb's processing rather than the paper's. The sample contains 280,000 or so distinct CDR3 sequences, 40% to 50% of them found a single time. Approximately 13% of the sample belongs to the ten largest clones.

CDR1 and CDR2 were assigned from the germline V gene (reference sequence) as DFQATT and SNEGSKA. The junction carries 15 bases between V and J, which are trimmed by 5 bases and 11 bases respectively. From the cysteine through the phenylalanine, the CDR3 covers 11 amino acids. The entry retains the CDR3 DNA only, 33 bases that are in frame from base 1. General study outcomes and caveats: Because only a limited number of T2D and control samples were sequenced, some T1D-only HECs might also appear in more T2D or control samples. High diversity was shown by type 2 diabetes repertoires, and the diversity was significantly greater than that of type 1 diabetes repertoires in both CD4+ and CD8+ T cells. The study groups were not matched for age and gender, which could possibly have biased interpretation. Type 2 diabetes patients had few highly-expanded CD4+ clones, median one, accounting for a median approximately 4% of reads. Type 2 diabetes and control samples had highly correlated V and J gene usage patterns, with the correlation between samples averaging roughly 0.97.

The sample was peripheral blood mononuclear cells (PBMCs). The receptor was derived from a man aged 18 to 35 with type 2 diabetes. The chain was built from TRBV20-1 and TRBJ1-1, with the D gene not clear enough to name. The CDR3 in this case is CSAVEIGWAFF. The DNA sequence is TGCAGTGCTGTGGAGATAGGGTGGGCTTTCTTT.